This is a list of T cell receptor beta chains from one sample in a study of T cell responses to AZD1222 COVID-19 vaccine. The method was immunoSEQ multiplex PCR; TCRdb's version includes in-frame clones alone and lacks a portion of them. The sample carries some 130,000 clones, roughly 91% recorded once. The material sequenced was peripheral blood, taken 28 days after the second AZD1222 dose. These receptors were obtained from an adult who received the AZD1222 COVID-19 vaccine. The CDR3 runs from the conserved cysteine through the conserved F or W. D genes are given only for firm matches. Expanded clones are given a class, and other clones once, few, many or no size at all.

J: TRBJ2-5; V: TRBV5-1; D: TRBD2; size: -; DNA: TGCGCCAGCAGCTTGATGACTAGCGGGGGGGAGACCCAGTACTTC; CDR3: CASSLMTSGGETQYF
J: TRBJ1-6; V: TRBV3-1/TRBV3-2; D: TRBD1; size: once; DNA: TGTGCCAGCAGCCCAGGGGGCTCAGCCACTTACTATAATTCACCCCTCCACTTT; CDR3: CASSPGGSATYYNSPLHF
J: TRBJ1-5; V: TRBV19; D: -; size: -; DNA: TGTGCCAGTAGTGGGGGGCACAATCAGCCCCAGCATTTT; CDR3: CASSGGHNQPQHF
J: TRBJ1-5; V: TRBV5-1; D: TRBD1; size: -; DNA: TGCGCCAGCAGCCTGACAGGGTATAGCAATCAGCCCCAGCATTTT; CDR3: CASSLTGYSNQPQHF
J: TRBJ1-3; V: TRBV2; D: -; size: -; DNA: TGTGCCAGCAGTGAAGGCATAACCATATATTTT; CDR3: CASSEGITIYF
J: TRBJ1-4; V: TRBV15; D: -; size: once; DNA: TGTGCCACCAGCAGAGATATAGGCCGTTCTCGAGGTACGGCTAATGAAAAACTGTTTTTT; CDR3: CATSRDIGRSRGTANEKLFF
J: TRBJ1-2; V: TRBV5-6; D: TRBD1; size: -; DNA: TGTGCCAGCAGCTCCCTGGGACAGGTGTCGCCGGCTTGGGGCTACACCTTC; CDR3: CASSSLGQVSPAWGYTF
J: TRBJ1-5; V: TRBV19; D: -; size: -; DNA: TGTGCCAGTAATCAAGGGGGGAATCAGCCCCAGCATTTT; CDR3: CASNQGGNQPQHF
J: TRBJ1-1; V: TRBV7-2; D: -; size: -; DNA: TGTGCCAGCAGCTTACAAGCGAACACTGAAGCTTTCTTT; CDR3: CASSLQANTEAFF
J: TRBJ1-5; V: TRBV6-5; D: -; size: -; DNA: TGTGCCAGCAGTTACTCGACCAGACCTGATCCTCAGCCCCAGCATTTT; CDR3: CASSYSTRPDPQPQHF
J: TRBJ1-1; V: TRBV6-2/TRBV6-3; D: TRBD1; size: -; DNA: TGTGCCAGCAGCCTACAGGGGATGAACACTGAAGCTTTCTTT; CDR3: CASSLQGMNTEAFF
J: TRBJ2-1; V: TRBV5-1; D: -; size: -; DNA: TGCGCCAGCAGCACGGGCCCTCCGAGCTCCTACAATGAGCAGTTCTTC; CDR3: CASSTGPPSSYNEQFF
J: TRBJ2-1; V: TRBV19; D: TRBD1; size: -; DNA: TGTGCCAGTAGTCCAGGACAGGGCGATGAGCAGTTCTTC; CDR3: CASSPGQGDEQFF
J: TRBJ1-3; V: TRBV6-6; D: -; size: -; DNA: TGTGCCAGCAGTTACTCGGTCCCCTCTGGAAACACCATATATTTT; CDR3: CASSYSVPSGNTIYF
J: TRBJ1-1; V: TRBV19; D: -; size: -; DNA: TGTGCCAGTAGTACCGGGATACAGGCGAACACTGAAGCTTTCTTT; CDR3: CASSTGIQANTEAFF
J: TRBJ1-2; V: TRBV3-1/TRBV3-2; D: TRBD1; size: once; DNA: TGTGCCAGCAGCCACTCTGGACAGGGAAACTATGGCTACACCTTC; CDR3: CASSHSGQGNYGYTF
J: TRBJ2-7; V: TRBV28; D: TRBD1; size: -; DNA: TGTGCCAGCAGTTTAGGGGGGACAGGGGGCCAATACGAGCAGTACTTC; CDR3: CASSLGGTGGQYEQYF
J: TRBJ2-3; V: TRBV29-1; D: TRBD1; size: -; DNA: TGCACCGGGGGGACAGGGTCAGATACGCAGTATTTT; CDR3: CTGGTGSDTQYF
J: TRBJ1-5; V: TRBV19; D: -; size: -; DNA: TGTGCCAGTAGTATTGGTGGGAGGGTAGATGAGCCCCAGCATTTT; CDR3: CASSIGGRVDEPQHF
J: TRBJ1-5; V: TRBV6-5; D: -; size: -; DNA: TGTGCCAGCAGTTACTCTCTCAAGGAGCCCCAGCATTTT; CDR3: CASSYSLKEPQHF
J: TRBJ1-3; V: TRBV19; D: -; size: -; DNA: TGTGCCAGTAGTATATTGGGGGCCGGGAAAGTTGGAAACACCATATATTTT; CDR3: CASSILGAGKVGNTIYF
J: TRBJ2-1; V: TRBV19; D: -; size: few; DNA: TGTGCCAGTAGTATAACCCCGACTGGGAATGAGCAGTTCTTC; CDR3: CASSITPTGNEQFF
J: TRBJ1-5; V: TRBV12-3/TRBV12-4; D: -; size: -; DNA: TGTGCCAGCGGTAGGGGAAGCAATCAGCCCCAGCATTTT; CDR3: CASGRGSNQPQHF
J: TRBJ1-1; V: TRBV7-2; D: -; size: -; DNA: TGTGCCAGCAGGGTGTCCGGGAGGGACCAGAACACTGAAGCTTTCTTT; CDR3: CASRVSGRDQNTEAFF
J: TRBJ1-3; V: TRBV7-9; D: -; size: few; DNA: TGTGCCAGCAGCTTAACGGCCGACAGTGGAAACACCATATATTTT; CDR3: CASSLTADSGNTIYF
J: TRBJ2-7; V: TRBV3-1/TRBV3-2; D: -; size: -; DNA: TGTGCCAGCAGCCATACAGGGAGAAACTCCTACGAGCAGTACTTC; CDR3: CASSHTGRNSYEQYF
J: TRBJ1-1; V: TRBV19; D: -; size: -; DNA: TGTGCCAGTAGGGACACAGGGACTGAAGCTTTCTTT; CDR3: CASRDTGTEAFF
J: TRBJ2-3; V: TRBV30; D: -; size: -; DNA: TGTGCCTGGAGCAAAGGAGGGTTTTTAGATACGCAGTATTTT; CDR3: CAWSKGGFLDTQYF
J: TRBJ1-5; V: TRBV2; D: TRBD1; size: -; DNA: TGTGCCAGCGGGCGACAGGGAGGTTTATGGCAGCCCCAGCATTTT; CDR3: CASGRQGGLWQPQHF
J: TRBJ2-5; V: TRBV12-2; D: -; size: -; DNA: TGTGCAAGTCGCCACCCGGGACTAGAAATCCAAGAGACCCAGTACTTC; CDR3: CASRHPGLEIQETQYF
J: TRBJ2-7; V: TRBV6-2/TRBV6-3; D: -; size: -; DNA: TGTGCCAGCAGTTACTCGAAGGGGGAGCAGTACTTC; CDR3: CASSYSKGEQYF
J: TRBJ1-6; V: TRBV6-6; D: -; size: -; DNA: TGTGCCAGCAGTTACTCGCTGGGAAGGTATTCACCCCTCCACTTT; CDR3: CASSYSLGRYSPLHF
J: TRBJ1-5; V: TRBV12-3/TRBV12-4; D: -; size: -; DNA: TGTGCCAGCAGTTGGAGACTGGAGTCGCCCCAGCATTTT; CDR3: CASSWRLESPQHF
J: TRBJ1-2; V: TRBV18; D: -; size: once; DNA: TGTGCCAGCTCACGACAGGACAACTATGGCTACACCTTC; CDR3: CASSRQDNYGYTF
J: TRBJ2-4; V: TRBV2; D: TRBD1; size: -; DNA: TGTGCCAGCAGGGGGCCGGGGACAGGGGGGCGGGACATTCAGTACTTC; CDR3: CASRGPGTGGRDIQYF
J: TRBJ1-2; V: TRBV30; D: -; size: -; DNA: TGTGCCTGGAGTCCGGGCTATGGCTACACCTTC; CDR3: CAWSPGYGYTF
J: TRBJ1-6; V: TRBV3-1/TRBV3-2; D: -; size: -; DNA: TGTGCCAGCAGCCAAGAGGGAGTAGGACCCCTCCACTTT; CDR3: CASSQEGVGPLHF
J: TRBJ1-1; V: TRBV30; D: -; size: -; DNA: TGTGCCTGGAGTATCCACATGTCGGCTACTGAAGCTTTCTTT; CDR3: CAWSIHMSATEAFF
J: TRBJ1-5; V: TRBV9; D: -; size: -; DNA: TGTGCCAGCAGCCCGAACGGGGGCATGAGGCAGCCCCAGCATTTT; CDR3: CASSPNGGMRQPQHF
J: TRBJ1-1; V: TRBV18; D: TRBD1; size: once; DNA: TGTGCCAGCTCACCTAGCCGGACAGGGCACACTGAAGCTTTCTTT; CDR3: CASSPSRTGHTEAFF
J: TRBJ1-5; V: TRBV19; D: -; size: -; DNA: TGTGCCAGTAGTATAGATCCGGGTGGGGTGGCTCAGCCCCAGCATTTT; CDR3: CASSIDPGGVAQPQHF
J: TRBJ2-7; V: TRBV7-3; D: -; size: -; DNA: TGTGCCAGCAGCTTACAAAACGGCGGCGGGCGAACCTACGAGCAGTACTTC; CDR3: CASSLQNGGGRTYEQYF
J: TRBJ2-1; V: TRBV5-1; D: TRBD1; size: -; DNA: TGCGCCAGCAGGACAGGGTTTGGAAATGAGCAGTTCTTC; CDR3: CASRTGFGNEQFF
J: TRBJ1-1; V: TRBV6-2/TRBV6-3; D: TRBD1; size: -; DNA: TGTGCCAGCAGCAGCCAAGGTGCGGACAGGGGGCGCATTGCGGCTTTCTTT; CDR3: CASSSQGADRGRIAAFF
J: TRBJ1-2; V: TRBV11-2; D: -; size: -; DNA: TGTGCCAGCAGCTTTGGCGAGTCCTTCAGGGTGATTAATCTCTATGGCTACACCTTC; CDR3: CASSFGESFRVINLYGYTF